Sequencing of this TCR beta chain was carried out in a study of shared clonotypes between healthy human individuals. Profiled with immunoSEQ multiplex PCR; TCRdb holds only in-frame clones, not every one. The table records around 2.5 million clones, approximately 93% of them present only once. The junction had 10 bases not matched to a gene; V was cut back by 7 bases and J by 3 bases. Germline CDR1 MNHEY, CDR2 SVGAGI. The CDR3 runs to 15 residues. Sequencing was performed on naive CD4+ T cells from PBMCs. Noted subset: CD45RA+ positively selected. This clonotype was obtained from a young man in good health. Some clones in this sample may be carry-over from other donors' samples. The chain is built from TRBV6-5 and TRBJ2-3; 7 nucleotides agree with TRBD2. This CDR3 is CASTRGGRGTDTQYF. The CDR3 DNA reads TGTGCCAGCACCAGAGGCGGGAGAGGGACAGATACGCAGTATTTT.